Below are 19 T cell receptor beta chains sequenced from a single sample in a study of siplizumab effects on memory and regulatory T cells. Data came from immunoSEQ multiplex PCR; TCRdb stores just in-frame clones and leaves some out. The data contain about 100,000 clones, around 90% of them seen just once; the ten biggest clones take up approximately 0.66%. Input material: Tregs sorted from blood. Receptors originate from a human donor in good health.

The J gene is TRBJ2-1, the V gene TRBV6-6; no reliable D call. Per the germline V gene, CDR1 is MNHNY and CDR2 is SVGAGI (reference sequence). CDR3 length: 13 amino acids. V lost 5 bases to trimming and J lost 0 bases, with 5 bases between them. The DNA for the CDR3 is TGTGCCAGCAGTCGAGACTCCTACAATGAGCAGTTCTTC. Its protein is CASSRDSYNEQFF.

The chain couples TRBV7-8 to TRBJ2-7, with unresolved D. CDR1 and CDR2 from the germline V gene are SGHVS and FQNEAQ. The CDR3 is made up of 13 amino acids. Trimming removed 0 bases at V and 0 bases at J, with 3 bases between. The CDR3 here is CASSLANSYEQYF. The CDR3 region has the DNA TGTGCCAGCAGCTTAGCGAACTCCTACGAGCAGTACTTC.

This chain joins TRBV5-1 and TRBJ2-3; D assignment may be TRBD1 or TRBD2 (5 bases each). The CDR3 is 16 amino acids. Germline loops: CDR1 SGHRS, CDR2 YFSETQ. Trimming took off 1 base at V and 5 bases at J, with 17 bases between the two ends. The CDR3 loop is CASSLYRGAKIDTQYF. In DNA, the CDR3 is TGCGCCAGCAGCTTGTATCGAGGGGCAAAGATAGATACGCAGTATTTT.

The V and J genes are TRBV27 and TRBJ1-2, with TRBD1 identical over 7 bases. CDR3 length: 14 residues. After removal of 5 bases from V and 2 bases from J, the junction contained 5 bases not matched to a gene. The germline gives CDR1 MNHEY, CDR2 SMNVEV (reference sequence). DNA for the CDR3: TGTGCCAGCAGTACGAAGACAGGGAACTATGGCTACACCTTC. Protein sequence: CASSTKTGNYGYTF.

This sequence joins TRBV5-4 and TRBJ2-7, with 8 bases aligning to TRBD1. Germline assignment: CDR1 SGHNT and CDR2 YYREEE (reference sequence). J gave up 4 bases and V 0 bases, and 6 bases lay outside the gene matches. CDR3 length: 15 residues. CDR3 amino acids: CASSLGRQGYYEQYF. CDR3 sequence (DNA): TGTGCCAGCAGCTTGGGGCGACAGGGGTATTACGAGCAGTACTTC.

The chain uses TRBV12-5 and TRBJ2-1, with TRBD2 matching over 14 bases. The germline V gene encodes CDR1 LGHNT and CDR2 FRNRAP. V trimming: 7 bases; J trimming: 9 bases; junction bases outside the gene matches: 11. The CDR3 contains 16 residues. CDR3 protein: CASVAGLAGDTGEQFF. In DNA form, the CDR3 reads TGTGCTAGTGTCGCGGGACTAGCGGGAGACACCGGTGAGCAGTTCTTC.

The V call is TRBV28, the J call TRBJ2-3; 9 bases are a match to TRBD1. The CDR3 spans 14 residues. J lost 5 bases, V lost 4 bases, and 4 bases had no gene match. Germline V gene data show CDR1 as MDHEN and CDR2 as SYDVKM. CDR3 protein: CASSSGTGIDTQYF. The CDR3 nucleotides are TGTGCCAGCAGTTCCGGGACAGGGATAGATACGCAGTATTTT.

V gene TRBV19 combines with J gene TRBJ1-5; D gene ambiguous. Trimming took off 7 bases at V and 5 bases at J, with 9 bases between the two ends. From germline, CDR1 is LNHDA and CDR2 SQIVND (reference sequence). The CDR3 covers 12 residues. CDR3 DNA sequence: TGTGCCAGTAAAAGGCGGGATCAGCCCCAGCATTTT. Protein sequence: CASKRRDQPQHF.

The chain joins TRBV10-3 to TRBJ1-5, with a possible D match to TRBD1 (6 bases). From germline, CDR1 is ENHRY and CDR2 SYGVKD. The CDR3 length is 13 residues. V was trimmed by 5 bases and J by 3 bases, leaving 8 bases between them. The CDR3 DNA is TGTGCCATCAGTACAGGGTTCAATCAGCCCCAGCATTTT. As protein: CAISTGFNQPQHF.

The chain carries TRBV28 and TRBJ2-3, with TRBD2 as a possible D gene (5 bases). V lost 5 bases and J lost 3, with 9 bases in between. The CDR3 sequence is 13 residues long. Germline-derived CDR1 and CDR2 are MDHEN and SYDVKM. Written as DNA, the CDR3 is TGTGCCAGCAGTCCCCCGGGAACAGATACGCAGTATTTT. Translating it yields CASSPPGTDTQYF.

CDR3 in amino acids: CASSARYGTNEKLFF. The CDR3 DNA is TGTGCCAGCAGTGCTCGGTATGGAACTAATGAAAAACTGTTTTTT. J is TRBJ1-4 and V is TRBV25-1; D call uncertain. Per germline, CDR1 MGHDK and CDR2 SYGVNS. The V gene lost 4 bases and the J gene lost 1 base, with 10 bases spanning the gap. This CDR3 has 15 residues.

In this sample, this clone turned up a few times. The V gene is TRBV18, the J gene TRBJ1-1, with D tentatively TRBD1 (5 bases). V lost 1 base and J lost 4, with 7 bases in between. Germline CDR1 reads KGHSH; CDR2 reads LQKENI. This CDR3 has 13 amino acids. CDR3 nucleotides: TGTGCCAGCTCACCACGAGGGGCCACTGAAGCTTTCTTT. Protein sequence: CASSPRGATEAFF.

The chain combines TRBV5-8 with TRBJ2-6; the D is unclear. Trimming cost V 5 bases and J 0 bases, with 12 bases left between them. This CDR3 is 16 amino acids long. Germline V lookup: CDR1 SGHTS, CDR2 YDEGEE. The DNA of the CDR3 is TGTGCCAGCAGATACCCTCCCAGCTCTGGGGCCAACGTCCTGACTTTC. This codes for CASRYPPSSGANVLTF.

The CDR3 sequence: CASSPLGLASDTQYF. DNA for the CDR3: TGTGCCAGCAGCCCCTTGGGACTAGCTTCAGATACGCAGTATTTT. J is TRBJ2-3 and V is TRBV7-9, with 9 positions matching TRBD2. This CDR3 has 15 residues. The junction had 7 bases not matched to a gene; V was cut back by 5 bases and J by 4 bases. The germline V gene has CDR1 SEHNR and CDR2 FQNEAQ (reference sequence).

The CDR3 sequence: CASSGYNEQFF. The CDR3 bases are TGTGCCAGCAGCGGGTACAATGAGCAGTTCTTC. This chain links TRBV11-2 with TRBJ2-1, with D unclear. The CDR3 covers 11 residues. V shed 5 bases and J shed 4 bases, with 3 bases lying between them. Germline V gene sequence: CDR1 SGHAT, CDR2 FQNNGV.

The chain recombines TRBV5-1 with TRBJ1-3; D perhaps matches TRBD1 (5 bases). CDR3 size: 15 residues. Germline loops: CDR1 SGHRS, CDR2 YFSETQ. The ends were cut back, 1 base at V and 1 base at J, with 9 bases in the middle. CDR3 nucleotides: TGCGCCAGCAGCTTGACGACAGAATCTGGAAACACCATATATTTT. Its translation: CASSLTTESGNTIYF.

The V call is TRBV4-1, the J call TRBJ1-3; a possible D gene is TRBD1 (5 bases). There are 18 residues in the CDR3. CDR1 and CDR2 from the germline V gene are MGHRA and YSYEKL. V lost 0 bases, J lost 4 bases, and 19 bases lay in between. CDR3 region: CASSQDARGAVSGNTIYF. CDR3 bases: TGCGCCAGCAGCCAAGATGCGAGGGGAGCGGTATCCGGAAACACCATATATTTT.

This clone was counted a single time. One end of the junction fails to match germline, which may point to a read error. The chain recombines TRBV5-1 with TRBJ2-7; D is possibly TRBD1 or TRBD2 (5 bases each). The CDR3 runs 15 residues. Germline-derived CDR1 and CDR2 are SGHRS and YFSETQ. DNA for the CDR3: TGTGCCAGCAGCTTGTATGGGGGATTGCTAAGAGAGCAGTACTTC. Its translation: CASSLYGGLLREQYF.

The CDR3 DNA sequence: TGTGCCAGCACCCGACTAGCGGGTAATGAGCAGTTCTTC. It specifies CASTRLAGNEQFF. The rearrangement links TRBV2 to TRBJ2-1, with 10 bases fitting TRBD2. The CDR3 runs to 13 residues. Unmatched junction bases numbered 4, after V lost 7 bases and J lost 7 bases. Per germline, CDR1 SNHLY and CDR2 FYNNEI.